This T cell receptor (beta chain) was found in a study of T cells in narcolepsy (dated by TCRdb to the late 2010s). For context, the study as a whole: Patients with narcolepsy type 1 or type 2 (NT1, NT2) and healthy control donors were enrolled in the study. To look for autoreactive T cells in narcolepsy patients that target self-antigens of hypocretin neurons (hypocretin, TRIB2), the study used TCR Vbeta sequencing to follow clonotypes in blood and CSF. What the study reported, not specific to this receptor: Patients and controls had comparable numbers of sequenced blood memory CD4+ clonotypes, averaging about 40,000 and 33,000, respectively. Plots that compared CSF and blood CD4+ T cell clonotypes from the same patient highlighted HCRT-specific and TRIB2-specific autoreactive clonotypes. No sequences matching autoreactive T cell clones were present in some of the blood memory CD4+ repertoires from patients and controls. Autoreactive clonotypes were reported to be detected serially in the blood of the same patients and of different patients, but not in the blood of healthy controls.

The library was built by means of the immunoSEQ multiplex PCR assay. Entries here come from immuneACCESS through TCRdb and include only in-frame sequences with V and J called. Some clones fail to appear in such tables; in the studies checked, an unresolved V gene covers under half of the shortfall, and the cause of the remainder is unknown. A total of about 30,000 clones appear in this sample, 82% of them only once. About 1.1% of the sample comes from the top ten. For TCR Vbeta sequencing, memory CD4+ T cells were sorted ex vivo from the peripheral blood of both healthy controls and narcolepsy patients. Including the terminal cysteine and phenylalanine, the CDR3 comprises 14 residues. Only CDR3 DNA remains: 42 bases, in frame from the first base. Trimming takes 0 bases from V and 1 base from J, and the germline ends sit 8 bases apart. The germline V gene (reference sequence) supplies CDR1 SGHNT and CDR2 YYREEE.

As concerns this clone: The antigen it recognizes is unknown. Base quality data are lacking; no much larger clone is found one base away.

The sample was CD45RA- memory CD4+ T cells from PBMCs. The sample's cell subset or site label, decoded: memory T cells sorted ex vivo from peripheral blood. This sequence originates from a human donor with narcolepsy. Recombination connected TRBV5-4 to TRBJ2-7; the D gene is perhaps TRBD2, on 6 matching bases. CDR3 reads: CASSLETSSYEQYF. The bases read TGTGCCAGCAGCTTGGAGACTAGTTCCTACGAGCAGTACTTC.